This entry is about one TCR beta chain. This sample stems from a study of blood T cell repertoires in COVID-19. This CDR3 has 15 residues. Germline CDR1 reads LGHNA; CDR2 reads YSLEER. The V gene lost 0 bases and the J gene lost 5 bases, with 10 bases spanning the gap. Using immunoSEQ multiplex PCR, the repertoire was profiled, and TCRdb retains in-frame clones only, with some absent. The sample holds 200,000 or so clones, about nine tenths seen once. The source is a woman aged 35 to 49 with acute COVID-19. V gene TRBV4-3 combines with J gene TRBJ1-4; TRBD1 might be the D (5 bases). The sequencing sample was made of PBMCs or T cells enriched from blood (not recorded which). The CDR3 protein is CASSQDQGGNEKLFF. The DNA for the CDR3 is TGCGCCAGCAGCCAAGATCAGGGCGGAAATGAAAAACTGTTTTTT.